This T cell receptor beta chain originates from a study of T cell responses to AZD1222 COVID-19 vaccine. Clones were sequenced by immunoSEQ multiplex PCR, and TCRdb holds only the in-frame ones, with some missing. The sample consists of some 180,000 clones, roughly 91% of them appearing once. The length of the CDR3 is 13 residues. CDR1 LGHNA and CDR2 YNFKEQ come from the germline V gene. With 0 bases clipped from V and 13 bases from J, the junction kept 3 bases outside the gene matches. This chain links TRBV4-2 with TRBJ1-6; 7 bases agree with TRBD1. The clonotype comes from an adult who received the MenACWY meningococcal vaccine as a control. The sample consisted of peripheral blood, taken 28 days after the second dose of the MenACWY control vaccine. CDR3 DNA sequence: TGTGCCAGCAGCCAAGATGGGGACAGCCCCCTCCACTTT. Translating it yields CASSQDGDSPLHF.